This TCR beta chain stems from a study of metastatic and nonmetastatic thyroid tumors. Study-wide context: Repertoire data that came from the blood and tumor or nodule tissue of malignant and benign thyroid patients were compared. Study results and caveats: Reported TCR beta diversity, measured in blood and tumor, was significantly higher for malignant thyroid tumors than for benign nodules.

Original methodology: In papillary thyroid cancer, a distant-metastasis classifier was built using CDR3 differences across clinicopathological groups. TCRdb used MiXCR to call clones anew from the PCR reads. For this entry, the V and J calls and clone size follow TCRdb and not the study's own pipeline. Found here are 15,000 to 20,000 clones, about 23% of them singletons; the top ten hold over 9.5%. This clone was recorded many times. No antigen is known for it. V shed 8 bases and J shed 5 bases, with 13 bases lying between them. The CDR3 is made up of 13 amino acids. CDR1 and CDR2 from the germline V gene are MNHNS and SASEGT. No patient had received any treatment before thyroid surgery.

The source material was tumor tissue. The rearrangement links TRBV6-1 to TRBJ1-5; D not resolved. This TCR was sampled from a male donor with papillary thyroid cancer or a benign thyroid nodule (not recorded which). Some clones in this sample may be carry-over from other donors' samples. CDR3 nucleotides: TGTGCCAGCTCCGAGGCCAACCATCAGCCCCAGCATTTT. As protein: CASSEANHQPQHF.